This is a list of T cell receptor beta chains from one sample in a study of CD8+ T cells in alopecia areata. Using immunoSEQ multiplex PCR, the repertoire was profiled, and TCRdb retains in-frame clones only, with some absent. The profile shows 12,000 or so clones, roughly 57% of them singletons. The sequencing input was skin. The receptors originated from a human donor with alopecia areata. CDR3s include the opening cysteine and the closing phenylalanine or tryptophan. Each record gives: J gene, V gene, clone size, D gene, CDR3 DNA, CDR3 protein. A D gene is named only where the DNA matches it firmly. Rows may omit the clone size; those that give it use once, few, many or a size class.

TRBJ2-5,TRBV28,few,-,TGTGCCAGCAGCGCTAGAGGCTTAGTCCAAGAGACCCAGTACTTC,CASSARGLVQETQYF
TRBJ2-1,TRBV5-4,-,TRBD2,TGTGCCAGCAGCTTTCGGCTAGCGGACTCCTACAATGAGCAGTTCTTC,CASSFRLADSYNEQFF
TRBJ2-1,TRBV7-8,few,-,TGTGCCAGCAGCACTCACCTGGACGGGCCTGAGCAGTTCTTC,CASSTHLDGPEQFF
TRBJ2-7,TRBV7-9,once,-,TGTGCCAGCAGCCGGACGGAAACCTACGAGCAGTACTTC,CASSRTETYEQYF
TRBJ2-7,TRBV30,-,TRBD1,TGTGCCTGGAGTGTAGGGGGGACAGGGTCCTACGAGCAGTACTTC,CAWSVGGTGSYEQYF
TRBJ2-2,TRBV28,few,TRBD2,TGTGCCAGCAGTTCCCACTCTAGCGGGAGACGTTTCGGGGAGCTGTTTTTT,CASSSHSSGRRFGELFF
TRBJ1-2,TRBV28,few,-,TGTGCCACCGAACAGGCCCGTCCCCCCTATGGCTACACCTTC,CATEQARPPYGYTF
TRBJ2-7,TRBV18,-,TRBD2,TGTGCCAGCTCACCACTCTTCGGAGCGGGAGGGCCCCTGGGCTACGAGCAGTACTTC,CASSPLFGAGGPLGYEQYF
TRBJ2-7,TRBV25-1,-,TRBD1,TGTGCCAGCAGTGACAGGGGGCGGGACGAGCAGTACTTC,CASSDRGRDEQYF
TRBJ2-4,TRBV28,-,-,TGTGCCAGCAGTTTCGCAAGTTCCCTCCAAAACATTCAGTACTTC,CASSFASSLQNIQYF
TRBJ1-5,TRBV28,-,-,TGTGCCAGCAGTCTAACCGGGCTACTCAATCAGCCCCAGCATTTT,CASSLTGLLNQPQHF
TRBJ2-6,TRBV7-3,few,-,TGTGCCAGCAGCTTAAATTCGGGTACCCTTACTGGGGCCAACGTCCTGACTTTC,CASSLNSGTLTGANVLTF
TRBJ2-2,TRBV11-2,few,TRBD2,TGTGCCAGCAGCTTACTTTATAGCGGGGGACGGACCGGGGAGCTGTTTTTT,CASSLLYSGGRTGELFF
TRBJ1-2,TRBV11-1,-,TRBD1,TGTGCCAGCAGCAAAGACCGGGACAGCGGCCATGGCTACACCTTC,CASSKDRDSGHGYTF
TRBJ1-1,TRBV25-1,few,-,TGTGCCAGCAGGGGCGGCACTGAAGCTTTCTTT,CASRGGTEAFF
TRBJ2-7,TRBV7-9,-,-,TGTGCCAGCAGCTTCCCCAGGGGTGAGCAGTACTTC,CASSFPRGEQYF
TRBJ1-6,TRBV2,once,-,TGTGCCAGCAGGCCACTTGACAGGCGGGATAATTCACCCCTCCACTTT,CASRPLDRRDNSPLHF
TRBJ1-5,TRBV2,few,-,TGTGCCAGCAGTGAAGCGGTCAGGGGAGGTCAGCCCCAGCATTTT,CASSEAVRGGQPQHF
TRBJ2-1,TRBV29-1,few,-,TGCAGCGTTCCGAGGAACAGACGAATATACAATGAGCAGTTCTTC,CSVPRNRRIYNEQFF
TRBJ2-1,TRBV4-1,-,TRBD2,TGCGCCAGCAGCCACGTATCTAGCGGGGGCTACAATGAGCAGTTCTTC,CASSHVSSGGYNEQFF
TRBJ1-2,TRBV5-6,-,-,TGTGCCAGCAGACCGATTGACAGCTATGGCTACACCTTC,CASRPIDSYGYTF
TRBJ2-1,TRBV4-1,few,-,TGCGCCAGCAGCCAAGGGGGCCCCTACAATGAGCAGTTCTTC,CASSQGGPYNEQFF
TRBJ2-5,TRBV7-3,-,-,TGTGCCAGCAGCGTGGACAGAAAAGAGACCCAGTACTTC,CASSVDRKETQYF
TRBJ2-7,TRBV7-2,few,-,TGTGCCAGCAGCGCAGTTCGCGGTTACGAGCAGTACTTC,CASSAVRGYEQYF
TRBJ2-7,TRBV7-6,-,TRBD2,TGTGCCAGCAGCTCCAGCGGGAGGATCTACGAGCAGTACTTC,CASSSSGRIYEQYF
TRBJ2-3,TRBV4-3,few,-,TGCGCCAGCAGCCAAGGAGTAAGCACAGATACGCAGTATTTT,CASSQGVSTDTQYF
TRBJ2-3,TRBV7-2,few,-,TGTGCCAGCAGCTTAGTAGGCGATACGCAGTATTTT,CASSLVGDTQYF